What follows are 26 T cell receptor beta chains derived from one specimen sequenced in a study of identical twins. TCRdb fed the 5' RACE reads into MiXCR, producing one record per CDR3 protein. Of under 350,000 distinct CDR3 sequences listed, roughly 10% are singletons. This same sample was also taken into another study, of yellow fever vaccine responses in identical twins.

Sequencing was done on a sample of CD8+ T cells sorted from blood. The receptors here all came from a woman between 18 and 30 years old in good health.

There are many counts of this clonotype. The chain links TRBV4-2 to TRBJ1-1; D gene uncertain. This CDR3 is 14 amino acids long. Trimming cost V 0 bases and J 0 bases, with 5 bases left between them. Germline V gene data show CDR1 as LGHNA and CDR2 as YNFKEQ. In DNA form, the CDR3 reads TGTGCCAGCAGCCAAGACCTTATGAACACTGAAGCTTTCTTT. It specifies CASSQDLMNTEAFF.

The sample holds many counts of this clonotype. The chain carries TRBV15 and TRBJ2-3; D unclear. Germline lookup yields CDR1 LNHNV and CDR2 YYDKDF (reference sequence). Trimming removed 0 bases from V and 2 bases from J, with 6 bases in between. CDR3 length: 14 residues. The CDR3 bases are TGTGCCACCAGCAGAGATCTCTACACAGATACGCAGTATTTT. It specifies CATSRDLYTDTQYF.

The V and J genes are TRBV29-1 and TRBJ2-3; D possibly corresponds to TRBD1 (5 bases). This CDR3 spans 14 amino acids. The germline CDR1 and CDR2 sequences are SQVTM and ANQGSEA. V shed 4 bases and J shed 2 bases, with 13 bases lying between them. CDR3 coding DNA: TGCAGCGTTGTTTTAGGACAACTCACAGATACGCAGTATTTT. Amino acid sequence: CSVVLGQLTDTQYF.

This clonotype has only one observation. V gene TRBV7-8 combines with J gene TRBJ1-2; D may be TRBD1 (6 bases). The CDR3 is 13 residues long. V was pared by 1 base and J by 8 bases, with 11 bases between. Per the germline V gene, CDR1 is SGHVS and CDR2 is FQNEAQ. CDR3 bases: TGTGCCAGCAGCTTAGATAGGGGGGAAGGCTACACCTTC. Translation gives CASSLDRGEGYTF.

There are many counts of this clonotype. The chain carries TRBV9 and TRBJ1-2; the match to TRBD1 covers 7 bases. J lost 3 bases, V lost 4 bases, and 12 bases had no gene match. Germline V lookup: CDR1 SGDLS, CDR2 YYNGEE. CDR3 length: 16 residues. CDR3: CASSYHYRGHYYGYTF. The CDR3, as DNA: TGTGCCAGCAGCTACCACTACAGGGGCCATTACTATGGCTACACCTTC.

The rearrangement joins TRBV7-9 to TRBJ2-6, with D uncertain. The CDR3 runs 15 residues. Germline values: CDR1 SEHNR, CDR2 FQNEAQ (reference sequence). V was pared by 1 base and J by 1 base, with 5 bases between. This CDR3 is CASSLGVSGANVLTF. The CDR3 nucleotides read TGTGCCAGCAGCTTAGGTGTGTCTGGGGCCAACGTCCTGACTTTC.

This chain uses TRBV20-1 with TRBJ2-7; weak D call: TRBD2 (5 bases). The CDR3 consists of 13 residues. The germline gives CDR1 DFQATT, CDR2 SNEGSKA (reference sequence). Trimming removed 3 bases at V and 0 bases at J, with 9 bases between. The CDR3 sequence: CSASSDFSYEQYF. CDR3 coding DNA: TGCAGTGCTAGTTCGGACTTCTCCTACGAGCAGTACTTC.

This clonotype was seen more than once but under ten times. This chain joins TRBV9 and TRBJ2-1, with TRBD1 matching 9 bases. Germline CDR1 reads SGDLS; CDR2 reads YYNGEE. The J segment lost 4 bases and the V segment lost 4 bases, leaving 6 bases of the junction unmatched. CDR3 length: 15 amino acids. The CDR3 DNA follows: TGTGCCAGCAGCCCTTGGGACAGGGTGTACAATGAGCAGTTCTTC. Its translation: CASSPWDRVYNEQFF.

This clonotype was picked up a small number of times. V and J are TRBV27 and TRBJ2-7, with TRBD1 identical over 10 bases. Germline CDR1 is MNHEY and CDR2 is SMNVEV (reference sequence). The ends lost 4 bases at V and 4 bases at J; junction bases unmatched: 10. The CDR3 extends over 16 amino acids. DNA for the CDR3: TGTGCCAGCAGTTCCGCCTCGGACAGGGGGACGTACGAGCAGTACTTC. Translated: CASSSASDRGTYEQYF.

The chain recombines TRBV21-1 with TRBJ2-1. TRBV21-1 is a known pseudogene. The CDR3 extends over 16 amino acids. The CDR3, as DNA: TGTGCCAGCAGCGGCCTAATGGACGGCCCCTACAATGAGCAGTTCTTC. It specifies CASSGLMDGPYNEQFF.

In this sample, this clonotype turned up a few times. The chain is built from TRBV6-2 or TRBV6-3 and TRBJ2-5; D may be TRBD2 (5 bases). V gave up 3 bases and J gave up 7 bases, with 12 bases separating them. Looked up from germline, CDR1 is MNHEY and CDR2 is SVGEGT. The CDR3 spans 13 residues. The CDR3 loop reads CASSYREGRTQYF. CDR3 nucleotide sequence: TGTGCCAGCAGTTATCGAGAGGGAAGGACCCAGTACTTC.

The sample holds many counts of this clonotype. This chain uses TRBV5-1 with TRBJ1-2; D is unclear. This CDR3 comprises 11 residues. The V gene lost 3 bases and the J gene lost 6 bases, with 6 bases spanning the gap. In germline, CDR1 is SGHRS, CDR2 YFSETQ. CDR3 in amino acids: CASSSEDGYTF. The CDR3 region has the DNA TGCGCCAGCAGCTCCGAAGATGGCTACACCTTC.

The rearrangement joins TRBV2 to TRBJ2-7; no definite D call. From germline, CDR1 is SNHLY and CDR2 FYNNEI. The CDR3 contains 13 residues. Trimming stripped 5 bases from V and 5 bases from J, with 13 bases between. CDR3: CASSPTVGHEQYF. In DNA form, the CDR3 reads TGTGCCAGCAGTCCGACTGTGGGCCACGAGCAGTACTTC.

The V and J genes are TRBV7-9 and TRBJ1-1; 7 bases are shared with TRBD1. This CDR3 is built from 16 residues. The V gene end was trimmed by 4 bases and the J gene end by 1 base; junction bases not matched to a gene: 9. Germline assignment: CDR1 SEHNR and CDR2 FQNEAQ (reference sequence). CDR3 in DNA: TGTGCCAGCAGCTCCAATAGGGACAGTAGGAACACTGAAGCTTTCTTT. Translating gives CASSSNRDSRNTEAFF.

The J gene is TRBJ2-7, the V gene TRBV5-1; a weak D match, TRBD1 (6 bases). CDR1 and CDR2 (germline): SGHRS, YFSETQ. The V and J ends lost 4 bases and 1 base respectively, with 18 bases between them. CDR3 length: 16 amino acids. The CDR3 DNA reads TGCGCCAGCAGCCCCTACTGGACAGTGCCGTCCTACGAGCAGTACTTC. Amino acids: CASSPYWTVPSYEQYF.

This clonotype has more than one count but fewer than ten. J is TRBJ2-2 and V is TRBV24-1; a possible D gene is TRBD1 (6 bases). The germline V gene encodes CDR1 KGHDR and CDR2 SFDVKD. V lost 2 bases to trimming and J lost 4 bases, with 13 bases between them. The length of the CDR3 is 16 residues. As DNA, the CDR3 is TGTGCCACCAGTGATTATGGGGGCGACGTCACCGGGGAGCTGTTTTTT. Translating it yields CATSDYGGDVTGELFF.

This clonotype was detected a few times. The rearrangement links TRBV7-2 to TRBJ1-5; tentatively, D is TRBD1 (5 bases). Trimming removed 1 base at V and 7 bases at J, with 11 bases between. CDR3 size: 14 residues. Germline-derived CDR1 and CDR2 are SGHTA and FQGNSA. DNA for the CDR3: TGTGCCAGCAGCTTAGAGGAGGGGTGGCAGCCCCAGCATTTT. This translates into CASSLEEGWQPQHF.

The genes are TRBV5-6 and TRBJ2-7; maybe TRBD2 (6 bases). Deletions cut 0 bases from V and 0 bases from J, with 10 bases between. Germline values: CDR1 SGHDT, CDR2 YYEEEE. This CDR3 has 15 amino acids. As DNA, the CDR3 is TGTGCCAGCAGCTTGGCTTCGGGACTCTCCTACGAGCAGTACTTC. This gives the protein CASSLASGLSYEQYF.

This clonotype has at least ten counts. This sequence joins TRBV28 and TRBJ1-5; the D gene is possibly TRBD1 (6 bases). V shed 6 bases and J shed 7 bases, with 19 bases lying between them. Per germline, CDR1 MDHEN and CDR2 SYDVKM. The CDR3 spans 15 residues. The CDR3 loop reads CASRTRQAVVQPQHF. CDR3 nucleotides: TGTGCCAGCAGGACACGACAGGCGGTCGTCCAGCCCCAGCATTTT.

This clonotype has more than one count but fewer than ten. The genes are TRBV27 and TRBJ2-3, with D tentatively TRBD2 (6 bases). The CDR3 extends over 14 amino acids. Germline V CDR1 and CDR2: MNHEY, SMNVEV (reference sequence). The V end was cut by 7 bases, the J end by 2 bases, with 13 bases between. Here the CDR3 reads CASNEWGDTDTQYF. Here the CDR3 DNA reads TGTGCCAGCAATGAGTGGGGGGACACAGATACGCAGTATTTT.

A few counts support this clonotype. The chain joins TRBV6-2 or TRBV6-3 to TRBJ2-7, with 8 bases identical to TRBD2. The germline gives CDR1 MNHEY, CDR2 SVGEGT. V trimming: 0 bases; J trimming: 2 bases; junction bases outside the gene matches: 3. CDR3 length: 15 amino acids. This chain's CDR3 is CASSYSTSGTYEQYF. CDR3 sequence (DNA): TGTGCCAGCAGTTACTCTACTAGCGGAACCTACGAGCAGTACTTC.

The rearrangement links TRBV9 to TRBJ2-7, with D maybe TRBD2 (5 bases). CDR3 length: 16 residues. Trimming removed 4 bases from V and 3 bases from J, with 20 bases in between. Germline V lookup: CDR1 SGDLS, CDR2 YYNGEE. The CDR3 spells CASSIDPSGTFYEQYF. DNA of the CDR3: TGTGCCAGCAGCATCGACCCGAGCGGAACCTTCTACGAGCAGTACTTC.

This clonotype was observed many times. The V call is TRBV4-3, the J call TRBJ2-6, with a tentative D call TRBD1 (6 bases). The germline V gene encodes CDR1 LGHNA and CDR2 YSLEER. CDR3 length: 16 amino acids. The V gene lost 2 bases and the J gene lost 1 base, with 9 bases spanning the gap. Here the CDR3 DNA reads TGCGCCAGCAGCCAAAACACAGGGTCTGGGGCCAACGTCCTGACTTTC. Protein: CASSQNTGSGANVLTF.

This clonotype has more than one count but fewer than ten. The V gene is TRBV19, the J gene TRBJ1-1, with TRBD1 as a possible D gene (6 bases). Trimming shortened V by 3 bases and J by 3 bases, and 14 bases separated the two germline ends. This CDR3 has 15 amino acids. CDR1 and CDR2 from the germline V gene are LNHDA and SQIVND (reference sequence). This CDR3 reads CASSIFSSGDTEAFF. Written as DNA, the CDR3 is TGTGCCAGTAGTATTTTTTCCTCAGGGGACACTGAAGCTTTCTTT.

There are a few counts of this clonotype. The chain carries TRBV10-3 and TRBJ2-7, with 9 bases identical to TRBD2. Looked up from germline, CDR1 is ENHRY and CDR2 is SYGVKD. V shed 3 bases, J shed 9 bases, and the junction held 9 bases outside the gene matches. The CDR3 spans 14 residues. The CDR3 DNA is TGTGCCATCAGTGACCAAGCGGGAGGATCCGTGCAGTACTTC. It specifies CAISDQAGGSVQYF.

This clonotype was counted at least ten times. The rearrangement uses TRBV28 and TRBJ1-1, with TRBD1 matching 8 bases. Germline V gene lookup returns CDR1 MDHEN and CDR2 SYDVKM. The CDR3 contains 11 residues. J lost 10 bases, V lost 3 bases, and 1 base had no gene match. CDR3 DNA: TGTGCCAGCAGTTTCACAGGGGGAGCTTTCTTT. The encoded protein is CASSFTGGAFF.